This TCR beta chain was recorded in a study of T cell responses to AZD1222 COVID-19 vaccine. Study-wide points: Reports say nearly half of spike-specific TCRs go after unmutated variant regions.

Germline V gene sequence: CDR1 KGHSH, CDR2 LQKENI. The CDR3 runs 14 residues. V was cut by 0 bases and J by 4 bases, with 9 bases left in between. Profiled with immunoSEQ multiplex PCR; TCRdb holds only in-frame clones, not every one. The profile covers some 200,000 clones, with 90% to 95% appearing a single time and over 1.5% taken by the ten largest. A note on this clone: Its antigen is undetermined. Other nucleotide sequences from this sample produce the same CDR3.

The chain uses TRBV18 and TRBJ2-5; D possibly uses TRBD1 or TRBD2 (6 bases each). The TCR originated in an adult who received the MenACWY meningococcal vaccine as a control. This specimen was peripheral blood, taken 28 days after the second dose of the MenACWY control vaccine. This CDR3 reads CASSPPGGSETQYF. CDR3 DNA sequence: TGTGCCAGCTCACCACCGGGGGGCTCAGAGACCCAGTACTTC.